What follows are 29 T cell receptor beta chains derived from one specimen sequenced in a study of regulatory T cells in long-lasting Graves disease. The time point: newly diagnosed GD, antithyroid drugs for less than 3 months. Extracted PBMC RNA gave rise to the TCR library. Building of the TCR beta libraries involved iRepertoire HTBI primers and Arm-PCR of CDR3 regions. TCRdb independently ran MiXCR on the multiplex PCR reads; one entry per CDR3 protein. The sample records under 300,000 distinct CDR3 sequences, roughly a fifth being singletons. Sequencing was performed on peripheral blood mononuclear cells (PBMCs), taken at new diagnosis, from a patient treated with antithyroid drugs. These receptors were collected from a female donor with Graves disease.

The J gene is TRBJ1-6, the V gene TRBV25-1, with 7 nucleotides matching TRBD1. The CDR3 loop spans 14 amino acids. The V segment lost 2 bases and the J segment 9 bases; nucleotides outside the gene matches: 4. Germline CDR1 reads MGHDK; CDR2 reads SYGVNS. CDR3 in DNA: TGTGCCAGCAGTGAAACAGGGGCGGGTTCACCCCTCCACTTT. It translates to CASSETGAGSPLHF.

Ten or more counts support this clonotype. The J gene is TRBJ1-6, the V gene TRBV29-1; 7 nucleotides match TRBD1. Trimming cost V 6 bases and J 6 bases; bases outside gene matches: 8. CDR1 is SQVTM and CDR2 is ANQGSEA in the germline V gene. The CDR3 totals 14 residues. The CDR3 is CSVRDSLLNSPLHF. CDR3 in DNA: TGCAGCGTCAGGGACAGCCTCCTTAATTCACCCCTCCACTTT.

This chain joins TRBV12-3 or TRBV12-4 and TRBJ1-1; no clear D gene. The V gene lost 6 bases and the J gene lost 4 bases, with 12 bases spanning the gap. CDR3 size: 13 residues. In DNA form, the CDR3 reads TGTGCCAGCAGCCCGACCGCGGGCACTGAAGCTTTCTTT. Its protein is CASSPTAGTEAFF.

Ten or more counts support this clonotype. The rearrangement joins TRBV20-1 to TRBJ2-3; D may be TRBD1 or TRBD2 (5 bases each). The CDR3 spans 12 residues. Germline V lookup: CDR1 DFQATT, CDR2 SNEGSKA (reference sequence). Between the trimmed V and J ends, which lost 5 bases and 6 bases, there was a span of 12 bases. CDR3 amino acids: CSACGTSDTQYF. CDR3 DNA: TGCAGTGCTTGTGGGACCTCGGATACGCAGTATTTT.

This clonotype has at least ten counts. The rearrangement joins TRBV9 to TRBJ2-1; D tentatively fits TRBD1 or TRBD2 (5 bases each). Per germline, CDR1 SGDLS and CDR2 YYNGEE. V shed 4 bases and J shed 0 bases, with 20 bases lying between them. This CDR3 spans 18 amino acids. The CDR3 DNA reads TGTGCCAGCAGCCGAAACAGGACTTACGGTGGCTCCTACAATGAGCAGTTCTTC. Translating it yields CASSRNRTYGGSYNEQFF.

Ten or more counts support this clonotype. This chain links TRBV28 with TRBJ2-5; 8 nucleotides agree with TRBD1. Trimming took 6 bases from V and 3 from J; bases not matched to a gene: 6. Germline V gives CDR1 MDHEN, CDR2 SYDVKM. The CDR3 length is 14 residues. The CDR3 DNA reads as TGTGCCAGCAGACAGGACAGGGCAAAAGAGACCCAGTACTTC. It is translated as CASRQDRAKETQYF.

This chain links TRBV19 with TRBJ1-5, with D uncertain. Germline CDR1 reads LNHDA; CDR2 reads SQIVND (reference sequence). The length of the CDR3 is 13 residues. V was pared by 3 bases and J by 2 bases, with 5 bases between. For the CDR3, the DNA is TGTGCCAGTAGTATCGGGGGCAATCAGCCCCAGCATTTT. Its protein product is CASSIGGNQPQHF.

This clonotype was observed at least ten times. The chain links TRBV11-3 to TRBJ2-3; unclear D gene. Trimming removed 2 bases from V and 4 bases from J, with 13 bases in between. Germline V CDR1 and CDR2: SGHNT, YENEEA. CDR3 size: 15 residues. CDR3 DNA sequence: TGTGCCAGCAGCTTAAGCCCACACCCCTCAGATACGCAGTATTTT. This codes for CASSLSPHPSDTQYF.

This clonotype was seen many times. The chain joins TRBV15 to TRBJ2-5; 7 bases are shared with TRBD2. V lost 1 base to trimming and J lost 2 bases; unmatched junction nucleotides: 4. This CDR3 spans 15 amino acids. Germline lookup yields CDR1 LNHNV and CDR2 YYDKDF (reference sequence). The CDR3: CATSRGGTKQETQYF. CDR3 nucleotide sequence: TGTGCCACCAGCAGAGGCGGGACTAAACAAGAGACCCAGTACTTC.

Regarding this clonotype: This may stem from a read error, because a much larger clone lies one nucleotide away. The rearrangement uses TRBV2 and TRBJ2-5, with 11 bases aligning to TRBD2. The assigned J gene may be wrong: the sequence end matches TRBJ2-1 better. The germline CDR1 and CDR2 sequences are SNHLY and FYNNEI. The CDR3 is made up of 13 amino acids. CDR3 region: CASRLTSGKEQFF. The CDR3 nucleotides are TGTGCCAGCAGACTGACTAGCGGGAAGGAGCAGTTCTTC.

The genes are TRBV11-2 and TRBJ2-7; 12 positions match TRBD1. This CDR3 comprises 19 residues. Germline V lookup: CDR1 SGHAT, CDR2 FQNNGV. Trimming at V came to 5 bases and at J to 2 bases, leaving 16 bases not matched to a gene. CDR3 sequence: CASSRGTGGFRVYAYEQYF. CDR3 bases: TGTGCCAGCAGCCGCGGGACAGGGGGCTTTAGGGTCTATGCCTACGAGCAGTACTTC.

About this clonotype: This likely stems from a read error, as it lies one base from a far larger clone. V is TRBV2 and J is TRBJ2-1; D might be TRBD2 (5 bases). The J call is in doubt because the DNA end fits TRBJ2-5 better. This CDR3 has 13 residues. Germline assignment: CDR1 SNHLY and CDR2 FYNNEI. CDR3 amino acids: CASRIGRQETQYF. As DNA, the CDR3 is TGTGCCAGCAGGATAGGGAGACAAGAGACCCAGTACTTC.

The table lists this clonotype with many counts. The genes are TRBV7-9 and TRBJ1-6, with D possibly TRBD1 on 5 matching bases. The germline V gene encodes CDR1 SEHNR and CDR2 FQNEAQ (reference sequence). The CDR3 totals 14 residues. Trimming left V 5 bases short and J 6 bases short, with 11 bases between. The DNA for the CDR3 is TGTGCCAGCAGCCTCGACAGACTTAATTCACCCCTCCACTTT. As protein: CASSLDRLNSPLHF.

This clonotype appeared a single time. The chain couples TRBV5-1 to TRBJ2-7, with 7 bases identical to TRBD2. The CDR3 has 17 amino acids. Germline-derived CDR1 and CDR2 are SGHRS and YFSETQ. Losses at the gene ends were 3 bases for V and 0 bases for J; bases not matched to a gene: 12. The CDR3: CASSWGGPGVGSYEQYF. The CDR3 nucleotides read TGCGCCAGCAGCTGGGGGGGACCCGGGGTGGGCTCCTACGAGCAGTACTTC.

This chain links TRBV11-2 with TRBJ2-1, with D uncertain. Germline V gene sequence: CDR1 SGHAT, CDR2 FQNNGV. The ends were cut back, 5 bases at V and 9 bases at J, with 17 bases in the middle. The CDR3 sequence is 14 residues long. CDR3 DNA: TGTGCCAGCAGCCAGTTCGGCAGCCCCAGTGAGCAGTTCTTC. Amino acids: CASSQFGSPSEQFF.

This clonotype was seen ten or more times. The chain recombines TRBV7-3 with TRBJ2-1; D may correspond to TRBD1 or TRBD2 (6 bases each). This CDR3 comprises 14 residues. The V and J ends lost 5 bases and 9 bases respectively, with 17 bases between them. CDR1 is SGHTA, CDR2 FQGTGA, per germline. The CDR3 is CASSHTGAKGEQFF. In nucleotides, the CDR3 is TGTGCCAGCAGCCACACGGGGGCGAAGGGTGAGCAGTTCTTC.

Points on this clonotype: This sequence may be a read error, since a much larger clone differs from it by one base. The chain combines TRBV5-8 with TRBJ2-5; possible D gene TRBD2, 5 bases. Trimming stripped 5 bases from V and 11 bases from J, with 28 bases between. The CDR3 runs to 16 residues. CDR1 is SGHTS, CDR2 YDEGEE, per germline. The CDR3 nucleotides are TGTGCCAGCAGTACACGGACGGGGAGCTCCTACAATGAGCAGTACTTC. This sequence encodes CASSTRTGSSYNEQYF.

This clonotype was seen more than once but under ten times. The chain uses TRBV20-1 and TRBJ1-5; D gene ambiguous. Trimming took off 2 bases at V and 11 bases at J, with 16 bases between the two ends. Germline CDR1 is DFQATT and CDR2 is SNEGSKA (reference sequence). The CDR3 length is 13 residues. As DNA, the CDR3 is TGCAGTGCTAGACACGTGGCCATTAAGTCCCAGCATTTT. Translating it yields CSARHVAIKSQHF.

The CDR3 coding sequence is TGTGCCAGCAGCGAGGACTCGAGCACAGATACGCAGTATTTT. As protein: CASSEDSSTDTQYF. The gene calls are TRBV7-9 and TRBJ2-3; TRBD2 might be the D (5 bases). Deletions cut 5 bases from V and 0 bases from J, with 9 bases between. Germline V gives CDR1 SEHNR, CDR2 FQNEAQ (reference sequence). The CDR3 contains 14 residues.

This clonotype was seen many times. V usage is TRBV7-3 and J usage is TRBJ2-2; D gene uncertain. The CDR3 extends over 14 amino acids. V gave up 5 bases and J gave up 2 bases, with 9 bases separating them. Germline loops: CDR1 SGHTA, CDR2 FQGTGA. This CDR3 reads CASSPSPNTGELFF. CDR3 in DNA: TGTGCCAGCAGCCCCTCCCCTAACACCGGGGAGCTGTTTTTT.

This clonotype was counted at least ten times. V usage is TRBV27 and J usage is TRBJ2-2; D perhaps matches TRBD1 (5 bases). Germline V gives CDR1 MNHEY, CDR2 SMNVEV (reference sequence). CDR3 length: 16 residues. V was trimmed by 1 base and J by 4 bases, leaving 13 bases between them. The CDR3 spells CASSLWSGIGTGELFF. DNA for the CDR3: TGTGCCAGCAGTTTATGGTCAGGGATCGGCACCGGGGAGCTGTTTTTT.

This clonotype was recorded many times. The V gene is TRBV5-8, the J gene TRBJ2-3; weak D call: TRBD2 (6 bases). There are 15 residues in the CDR3. V lost 0 bases and J 0 bases, leaving 8 bases between the germline ends. Germline V lookup: CDR1 SGHTS, CDR2 YDEGEE. The CDR3 region is CASSLGGTSTDTQYF. CDR3 in DNA: TGTGCCAGCAGCTTGGGAGGGACTAGCACAGATACGCAGTATTTT.

Comment on this clonotype: A far bigger clonotype differs at one base, so this is likely a read error. The chain carries TRBV5-1 and TRBJ2-5; 12 bases agree with TRBD2. Per germline, CDR1 SGHRS and CDR2 YFSETQ. This CDR3 has 15 residues. The DNA of the CDR3 is TGCGCCAGCAGCCTAACTAGCGGGGGGTCCAATGAGCAGTCCTTC. Translation gives CASSLTSGGSNEQSF.

Turning to this clonotype: At one end, the junction sequence differs from germline, possibly due to a read error. This rearrangement joins TRBV20-1 to TRBJ1-1, with D perhaps TRBD1 (5 bases). The CDR3 runs 15 residues. Germline V gene lookup returns CDR1 DFQATT and CDR2 SNEGSKA (reference sequence). CDR3 sequence: CSAREGWGGNTEAFF. The CDR3 DNA sequence: TGCAGTGCTAGAGAAGGCTGGGGCGGGAACACTGAAGCCTTCTTT.

This clonotype was picked up many times. The chain is built from TRBV4-1 and TRBJ2-2; D call uncertain. The CDR3 consists of 13 residues. Trimming pared 0 bases from V and 8 bases from J, leaving 7 bases between. Germline lookup yields CDR1 MGHRA and CDR2 YSYEKL. The CDR3 is CASSQERRGELFF. The CDR3 DNA sequence: TGCGCCAGCAGCCAAGAAAGAAGGGGGGAGCTGTTTTTT.

This clonotype was counted at least ten times. This sequence joins TRBV2 and TRBJ2-1; D is undetermined. This CDR3 has 14 amino acids. The ends were cut back, 2 bases at V and 0 bases at J, with 5 bases in the middle. The V gene's germline CDR1 is SNHLY and CDR2 FYNNEI. The CDR3 coding sequence is TGTGCCAGCAGTGAATGGCCCTCCTACAATGAGCAGTTCTTC. This gives the protein CASSEWPSYNEQFF. The full variable domain, its missing parts supplied by reference TRBV2 and TRBJ2-1, is EPEVTQTPSHQVTQMGQEVILRCVPISNHLYFYWYRQILGQKVEFLVSFYNNEISEKSEIFDDQFSVERPDGSNFTLKIRSTKLEDSAMYFCASSEWPSYNEQFFGPGTRLTVL.

There are many counts of this clonotype. This chain links TRBV7-9 with TRBJ2-7; D is unclear. CDR3 length equals 13 residues. Germline V lookup: CDR1 SEHNR, CDR2 FQNEAQ (reference sequence). V lost 1 base and J lost 2, with 6 bases in between. Here the CDR3 reads CASSLVVAYEQYF. Here the CDR3 DNA reads TGTGCCAGCAGCTTAGTGGTGGCCTACGAGCAGTACTTC.

V is TRBV20-1 and J is TRBJ2-6; D may be TRBD1 (6 bases). This CDR3 has 14 amino acids. CDR1 and CDR2 from the germline V gene are DFQATT and SNEGSKA (reference sequence). Trimming shortened V by 5 bases and J by 3 bases, and 11 bases separated the two germline ends. This chain's CDR3 is CSAYRDYGANVLTF. CDR3 DNA: TGCAGTGCTTACAGGGATTATGGGGCCAACGTCCTGACTTTC.

As regards this clonotype: A much more abundant neighbour one base away suggests this may be a read error. The chain couples TRBV13 to TRBJ2-3; D call uncertain. V lost 1 base, J lost 4 bases, and 3 bases lay in between. Germline assignment: CDR1 PRHDT and CDR2 FYEKMQ (reference sequence). The CDR3 runs 12 residues. The CDR3 here is CASSLVADTQYF. For the CDR3, the DNA is TGTGCCAGCAGCTTAGTTGCAGATACGCAGTATTTT.